A selection of T cell receptor beta chains follows, all from one sample in a study of blood T cell repertoires in COVID-19. Sequencing used immunoSEQ multiplex PCR; TCRdb keeps in-frame clones, though not all of them. The sample shows approximately 230,000 clones, around 83% of them seen only once. The source material was peripheral blood. These receptors originate from a man at least 80 years old with acute or convalescent COVID-19. Both conserved end residues are part of each CDR3. D genes are given only for firm matches. Clone sizes are given selectively: once, few, many, or a class where the clone is expanded.

TRBV14	NA	TRBJ2-1	TRBD2	CASSQEWGGIMDNEQFF	TGTGCCAGCAGCCAAGAGTGGGGGGGAATCATGGACAATGAGCAGTTCTTC
TRBV6-5	few	TRBJ1-2	TRBD1	CASSYVSGQGVGYTF	TGTGCCAGCAGTTACGTATCGGGACAGGGTGTAGGCTACACCTTC
TRBV24-1	NA	TRBJ2-7	NA	CATSDSFKNMAGSYEQYF	TGTGCCACCAGTGATTCGTTTAAAAACATGGCAGGTTCCTACGAGCAGTACTTC
TRBV24-1	NA	TRBJ2-1	NA	CATSDRGRRSNEQFF	TGTGCCACCAGTGATCGAGGGCGAAGGAGCAATGAGCAGTTCTTC
TRBV6-5	NA	TRBJ1-5	NA	CASSLFPDSNQPQHF	TGTGCCAGCAGCCTCTTCCCAGATAGCAATCAGCCCCAGCATTTT
TRBV7-2	NA	TRBJ1-1	TRBD1	CASSWRQGGTEAFF	TGTGCCAGCAGCTGGCGACAGGGCGGCACTGAAGCTTTCTTT
TRBV27	NA	TRBJ1-1	NA	CASSLNRYTEAFF	TGTGCCAGCAGTTTAAACAGATATACTGAAGCTTTCTTT
TRBV28	once	TRBJ1-5	TRBD1	CASRLQGAGNQPQHF	TGTGCCAGCAGACTACAGGGGGCAGGCAATCAGCCCCAGCATTTT
TRBV24-1	NA	TRBJ1-1	TRBD1	CATRGTGRTEAFF	TGTGCCACCAGGGGGACAGGGCGAACTGAAGCTTTCTTT
TRBV7-9	NA	TRBJ1-3	NA	CASSKTGGSGNTIYF	TGTGCCAGCAGCAAGACGGGGGGATCTGGAAACACCATATATTTT
TRBV5-1	NA	TRBJ1-1	TRBD1	CASSTQDRGEAFF	TGCGCCAGCAGCACCCAGGACAGGGGGGAAGCTTTCTTT
TRBV5-4	NA	TRBJ1-2	NA	CASSLDPGTAAGYTF	TGTGCCAGCAGCTTGGATCCGGGTACGGCGGCTGGCTACACCTTC
TRBV18	NA	TRBJ1-5	TRBD1	CASSPGQGTAEPQHF	TGTGCCAGCTCCCCGGGACAGGGGACGGCAGAGCCCCAGCATTTT
TRBV5-1	NA	TRBJ2-2	TRBD1	CASSLGQGIGELFF	TGCGCCAGCAGCTTGGGACAGGGGATCGGGGAGCTGTTTTTT
TRBV14	NA	TRBJ1-4	NA	CASSRPQGSNEKLFF	TGTGCCAGCAGCCGCCCACAGGGATCTAATGAAAAACTGTTTTTT
TRBV9	NA	TRBJ2-3	NA	CASSVARPSSDTQYF	TGTGCCAGCAGCGTAGCTCGTCCTAGCTCAGATACGCAGTATTTT
TRBV7-9	NA	TRBJ2-7	TRBD1	CASSGGRAGGSHEQYF	TGTGCCAGCAGCGGTGGGCGGGCAGGGGGCTCCCACGAGCAGTACTTC
TRBV7-4	NA	TRBJ2-7	NA	CASSIEQATSYEQYF	TGTGCCAGCAGCATCGAACAGGCCACAAGTTACGAGCAGTACTTC